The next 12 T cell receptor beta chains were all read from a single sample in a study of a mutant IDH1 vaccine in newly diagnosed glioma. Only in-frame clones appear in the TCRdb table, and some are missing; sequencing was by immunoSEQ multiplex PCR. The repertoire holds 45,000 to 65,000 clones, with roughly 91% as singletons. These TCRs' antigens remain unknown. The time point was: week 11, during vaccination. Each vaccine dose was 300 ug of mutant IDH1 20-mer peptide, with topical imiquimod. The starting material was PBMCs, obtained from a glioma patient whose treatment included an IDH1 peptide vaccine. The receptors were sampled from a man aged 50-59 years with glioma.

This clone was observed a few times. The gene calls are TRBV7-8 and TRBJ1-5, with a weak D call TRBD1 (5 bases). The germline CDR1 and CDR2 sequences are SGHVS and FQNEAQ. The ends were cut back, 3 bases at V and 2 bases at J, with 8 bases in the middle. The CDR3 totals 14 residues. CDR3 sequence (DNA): TGTGCCAGCAGCTTGGGGGTTGGCAATCAGCCCCAGCATTTT. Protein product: CASSLGVGNQPQHF.

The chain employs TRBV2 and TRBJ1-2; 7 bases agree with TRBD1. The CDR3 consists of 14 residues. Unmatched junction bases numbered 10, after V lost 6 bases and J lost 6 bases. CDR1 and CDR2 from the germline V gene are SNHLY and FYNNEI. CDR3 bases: TGTGCCAGCAGGCCGACAGGGATCGGGGATGGCTACACCTTC. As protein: CASRPTGIGDGYTF.

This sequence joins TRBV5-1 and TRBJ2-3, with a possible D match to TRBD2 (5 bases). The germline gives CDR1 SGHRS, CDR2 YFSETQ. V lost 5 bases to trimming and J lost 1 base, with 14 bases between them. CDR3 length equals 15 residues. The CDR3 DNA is TGCGCCAGCAGACTAATCGAAGCGGGCACAGATACGCAGTATTTT. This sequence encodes CASRLIEAGTDTQYF.

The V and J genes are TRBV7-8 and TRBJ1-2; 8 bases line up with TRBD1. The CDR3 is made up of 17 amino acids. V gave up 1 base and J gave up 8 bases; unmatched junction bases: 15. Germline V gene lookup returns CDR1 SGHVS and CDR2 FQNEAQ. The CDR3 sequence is CASSLVGGGQASGGYTF. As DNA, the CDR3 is TGTGCCAGCAGCTTAGTAGGCGGGGGACAGGCCAGCGGAGGCTACACCTTC.

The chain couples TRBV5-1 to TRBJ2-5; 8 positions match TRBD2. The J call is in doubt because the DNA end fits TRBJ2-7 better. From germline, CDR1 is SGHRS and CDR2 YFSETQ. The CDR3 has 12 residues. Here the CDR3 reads CASSPRGDEQYF. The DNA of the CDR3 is TGCGCCAGCAGCCCGCGGGGGGACGAGCAGTACTTC.

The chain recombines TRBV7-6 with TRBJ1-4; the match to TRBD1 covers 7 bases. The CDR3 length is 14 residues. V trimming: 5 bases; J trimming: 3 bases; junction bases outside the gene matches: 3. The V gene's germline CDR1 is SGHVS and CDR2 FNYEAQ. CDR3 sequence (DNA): TGTGCCAGCAGCCGGGACAGCTCTAATGAAAAACTGTTTTTT. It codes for CASSRDSSNEKLFF.

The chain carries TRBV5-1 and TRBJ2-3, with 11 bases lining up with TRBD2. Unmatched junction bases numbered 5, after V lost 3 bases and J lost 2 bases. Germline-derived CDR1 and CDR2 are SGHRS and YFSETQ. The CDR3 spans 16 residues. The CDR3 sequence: CASSSGTSGNTDTQYF. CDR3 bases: TGCGCCAGCAGCTCGGGGACTAGCGGAAACACAGATACGCAGTATTTT.

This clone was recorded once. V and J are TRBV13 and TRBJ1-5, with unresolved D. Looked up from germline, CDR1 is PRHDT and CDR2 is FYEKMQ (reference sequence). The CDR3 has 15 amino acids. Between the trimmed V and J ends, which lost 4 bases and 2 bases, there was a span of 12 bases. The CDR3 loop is CASSSGRQRNQPQHF. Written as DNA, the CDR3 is TGTGCCAGCAGCTCAGGCCGGCAGCGCAATCAGCCCCAGCATTTT.

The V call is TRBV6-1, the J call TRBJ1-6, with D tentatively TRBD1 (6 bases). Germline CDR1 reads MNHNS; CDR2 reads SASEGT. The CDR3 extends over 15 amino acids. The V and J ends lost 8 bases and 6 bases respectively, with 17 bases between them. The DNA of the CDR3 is TGTGCCAGCTCCTTCGGCGGACAGTCTAATTCACCCCTCCACTTT. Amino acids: CASSFGGQSNSPLHF.

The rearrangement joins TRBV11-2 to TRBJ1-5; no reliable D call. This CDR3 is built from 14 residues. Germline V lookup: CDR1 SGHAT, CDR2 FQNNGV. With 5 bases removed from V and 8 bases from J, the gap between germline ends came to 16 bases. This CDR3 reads CASSVDARGKPQHF. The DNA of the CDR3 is TGTGCCAGCAGCGTGGACGCTCGCGGAAAGCCCCAGCATTTT.

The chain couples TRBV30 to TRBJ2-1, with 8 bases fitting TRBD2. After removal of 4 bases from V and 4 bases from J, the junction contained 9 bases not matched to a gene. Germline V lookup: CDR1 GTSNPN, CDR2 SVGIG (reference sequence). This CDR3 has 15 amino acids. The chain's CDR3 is CAWNRGSGMYNEQFF. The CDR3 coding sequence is TGTGCCTGGAATCGGGGTAGCGGGATGTACAATGAGCAGTTCTTC.

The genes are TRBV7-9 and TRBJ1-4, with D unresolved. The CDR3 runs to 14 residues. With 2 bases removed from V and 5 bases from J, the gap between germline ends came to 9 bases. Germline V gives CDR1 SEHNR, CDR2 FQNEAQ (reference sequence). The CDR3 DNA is TGTGCCAGCAGCTTAAGCCGGCAGAATGAAAAACTGTTTTTT. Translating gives CASSLSRQNEKLFF.